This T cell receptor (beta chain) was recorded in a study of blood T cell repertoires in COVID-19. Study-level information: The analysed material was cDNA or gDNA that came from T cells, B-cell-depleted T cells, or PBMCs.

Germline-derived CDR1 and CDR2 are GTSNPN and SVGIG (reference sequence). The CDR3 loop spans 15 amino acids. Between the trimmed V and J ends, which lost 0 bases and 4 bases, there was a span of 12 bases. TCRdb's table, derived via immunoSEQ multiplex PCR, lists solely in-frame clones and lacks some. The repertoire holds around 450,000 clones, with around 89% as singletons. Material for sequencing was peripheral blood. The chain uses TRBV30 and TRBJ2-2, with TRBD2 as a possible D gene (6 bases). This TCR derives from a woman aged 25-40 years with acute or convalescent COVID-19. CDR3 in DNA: TGTGCCTGGAGTGTTGCGGGGAGTGCCACCGGGGAGCTGTTTTTT. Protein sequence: CAWSVAGSATGELFF. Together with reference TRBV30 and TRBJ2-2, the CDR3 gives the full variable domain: SQTIHQWPATLVQPVGSPLSLECTVEGTSNPNLYWYRQAAGRGLQLLFYSVGIGQISSEVPQNLSASRPQDRQFILSSKKLLLSDSGFYLCAWSVAGSATGELFFGEGSRLTVL.